These 19 T cell receptor beta chains share one sample of origin, sequenced in a study of blood T cell repertoires in COVID-19 (dated by TCRdb to about 2020). Library method: the immunoSEQ multiplex PCR assay. As stored in TCRdb, this immuneACCESS dataset retains in-frame rearrangements with V and J assigned. A fraction of the clones does not appear; measured against another copy, unresolved V genes explain less than half of the discrepancy, and the remainder lacks a known reason. In this sample the table shows 200,000 or so clones, 88% of which occur a single time. In total, the top ten clones hold around 3.6% of the sample. What was sequenced was PBMCs or T cells enriched from blood (not recorded which). These receptor sequences come from a woman aged 25 to 45 who had been exposed to COVID-19.

V usage is TRBV5-1 and J usage is TRBJ1-2, with D perhaps TRBD1 (6 bases). Trimming removed 7 bases from V and 2 bases from J, with 18 bases in between. The CDR3 sequence is 15 residues long. Germline V gene data show CDR1 as SGHRS and CDR2 as YFSETQ. The chain's CDR3 is CASSSGGLKNYGYTF. The CDR3 bases are TGCGCCAGCTCTTCTGGGGGCCTTAAAAACTATGGCTACACCTTC.

The chain uses TRBV6-5 and TRBJ2-2; 9 nucleotides match TRBD2. Per the germline V gene, CDR1 is MNHEY and CDR2 is SVGAGI. The CDR3 runs to 14 residues. V lost 6 bases, J lost 7 bases, and 6 bases stayed unmatched. The CDR3 DNA follows: TGTGCCAGCAGGCCGGGACTAGCTAACGGGGAGCTGTTTTTT. It specifies CASRPGLANGELFF.

Only a few counts were recorded for this clone. The chain recombines TRBV15 with TRBJ1-3, with 7 positions matching TRBD1. This CDR3 contains 15 residues. J was trimmed by 2 bases and V by 5 bases; bases with no gene match: 6. Germline V gene lookup returns CDR1 LNHNV and CDR2 YYDKDF (reference sequence). This CDR3 is CATSPTGNTGNTIYF. In DNA, the CDR3 is TGTGCCACCAGCCCGACAGGGAACACTGGAAACACCATATATTTT. The full variable domain, completed using reference TRBV15 and TRBJ1-3, is DAMVIQNPRYQVTQFGKPVTLSCSQTLNHNVMYWYQQKSSQAPKLLFHYYDKDFNNEADTPDNFQSRRPNTSFCFLDIRSPGLGDTAMYLCATSPTGNTGNTIYFGEGSWLTVV.

The V call is TRBV19, the J call TRBJ2-1; the D gene is possibly TRBD1 (6 bases). The CDR3 runs to 15 residues. Germline assignment: CDR1 LNHDA and CDR2 SQIVND (reference sequence). The V gene lost 3 bases and the J gene lost 9 bases, with 18 bases spanning the gap. DNA for the CDR3: TGTGCCAGTAGTATGGACAGTACCCTGCGACTTGAGCAGTTCTTC. Its translation is CASSMDSTLRLEQFF.

The genes are TRBV28 and TRBJ2-3; D gene uncertain. CDR1 MDHEN and CDR2 SYDVKM come from the germline V gene. There are 13 residues in the CDR3. The germline V and J ends were trimmed by 3 bases and 4 bases, with 8 bases remaining between them. The CDR3 nucleotides are TGTGCCAGCAGTTTTGGTACTGCAGATACGCAGTATTTT. This encodes CASSFGTADTQYF.

The sample holds a few counts of this clone. The V and J genes are TRBV27 and TRBJ2-3; D remains ambiguous. The germline CDR1 and CDR2 sequences are MNHEY and SMNVEV (reference sequence). The CDR3 totals 15 residues. The germline V and J ends were trimmed by 4 bases and 6 bases, with 17 bases remaining between them. The CDR3 spells CASSSRLAPGDTQYF. In DNA, the CDR3 is TGTGCCAGCAGTTCTCGACTGGCCCCCGGTGATACGCAGTATTTT.

V usage is TRBV12-5 and J usage is TRBJ2-3; 10 bases fit TRBD1. Losses at the gene ends were 2 bases for V and 1 base for J; bases not matched to a gene: 9. Looked up from germline, CDR1 is LGHNT and CDR2 is FRNRAP. The CDR3 sequence is 18 residues long. The CDR3 DNA is TGTGCTAGTGGTTTGACCCTCTCTGGGACAGGGGGCACAGATACGCAGTATTTT. This sequence encodes CASGLTLSGTGGTDTQYF. Full variable domain (remainder filled in from reference TRBV12-5 and TRBJ2-3): DARVTQTPRHKVTEMGQEVTMRCQPILGHNTVFWYRQTMMQGLELLAYFRNRAPLDDSGMPKDRFSAEMPDATLATLKIQPSEPRDSAVYFCASGLTLSGTGGTDTQYFGPGTRLTVL.

The genes are TRBV4-2 and TRBJ2-7; 12 nucleotides line up with TRBD1. CDR3 length: 16 residues. Trimming removed 4 bases from V and 6 bases from J; junction bases left unmatched: 10. Germline V lookup: CDR1 LGHNA, CDR2 YNFKEQ. CDR3 sequence reads: CASSRLGGTGGSEQYF. The CDR3 DNA reads TGTGCCAGCAGCCGCCTAGGGGGGACAGGGGGCTCCGAGCAGTACTTC.

This clone has only a few counts. The rearrangement links TRBV7-2 to TRBJ1-1, with D possibly matching TRBD1 (5 bases). CDR1 and CDR2 (germline): SGHTA, FQGNSA. The V and J ends lost 5 bases and 11 bases respectively, with 21 bases between them. The CDR3 is made up of 14 amino acids. The CDR3 is CASSTPGGITGAFF. CDR3 in DNA: TGTGCCAGCAGCACACCGGGGGGTATAACTGGGGCTTTCTTT.

The chain links TRBV27 to TRBJ1-1; 7 positions agree with TRBD1. This CDR3 is 14 amino acids long. V lost 2 bases, J lost 5 bases, and 5 bases stayed unmatched. In germline, CDR1 is MNHEY, CDR2 SMNVEV (reference sequence). The CDR3 region has the DNA TGTGCCAGCAGTTTAAGGGGACAGATGACTGAAGCTTTCTTT. This sequence encodes CASSLRGQMTEAFF.

The chain links TRBV29-1 to TRBJ2-7, with 8 positions matching TRBD2. Germline V lookup: CDR1 SQVTM, CDR2 ANQGSEA. The length of the CDR3 is 15 residues. V gave up 0 bases and J gave up 4 bases; unmatched junction bases: 8. The chain's CDR3 is CSVEDQDGGDYEQYF. In DNA, the CDR3 is TGCAGCGTTGAAGATCAGGACGGGGGGGATTACGAGCAGTACTTC.

The rearrangement joins TRBV7-8 to TRBJ1-2; D might be TRBD1 (6 bases). Germline V gives CDR1 SGHVS, CDR2 FQNEAQ. This CDR3 has 15 residues. V was shortened by 2 bases and J by 11 bases, with 21 bases between the two germline ends. Written as DNA, the CDR3 is TGTGCCAGCAGCTTATTAGGACAGACAACGACGGCTTACACCTTC. Translation gives CASSLLGQTTTAYTF.

CDR3 nucleotides: TGTGCCAGCAGTTACTCGATCCTGCGGGACCCATCCTACGAGCAGTACTTC. Residues: CASSYSILRDPSYEQYF. The chain uses TRBV6-2 or TRBV6-3 and TRBJ2-7; weak D call: TRBD2 (6 bases). There are 17 residues in the CDR3. The ends were cut back, 0 bases at V and 1 base at J, with 16 bases in the middle. Germline V lookup: CDR1 MNHEY, CDR2 SVGEGT.

This rearrangement joins TRBV18 to TRBJ1-5, with 11 bases that match TRBD1. Germline loops: CDR1 KGHSH, CDR2 LQKENI. This CDR3 has 17 residues. Unmatched junction bases numbered 12, after V lost 5 bases and J lost 6 bases. In nucleotides, the CDR3 is TGTGCCAGCTCATTTTCCGGGACAGGGGGTTCGAGTCAGCCCCAGCATTTT. Encoded protein: CASSFSGTGGSSQPQHF.

The DNA of the CDR3 is TGTGCCAGCTCACCACTTGGGACAGGGGTTTCTGGTGAGCAGTTCTTC. Translation gives CASSPLGTGVSGEQFF. The chain joins TRBV18 to TRBJ2-1, with TRBD1 matching over 10 bases. Germline CDR1 KGHSH, CDR2 LQKENI. The ends lost 1 base at V and 9 bases at J; junction bases unmatched: 9. This CDR3 is built from 16 residues.

The chain recombines TRBV10-2 with TRBJ1-2, with D hard to call. V lost 4 bases and J 2 bases, leaving 14 bases between the germline ends. Germline CDR1 reads WSHSY; CDR2 reads SAAADI. CDR3 length equals 15 residues. In nucleotides, the CDR3 is TGCGCCAGCAGTGTTTCAGAACCCAACAACTATGGCTACACCTTC. Translating gives CASSVSEPNNYGYTF.

V is TRBV18 and J is TRBJ1-1; the D gene is possibly TRBD1 (6 bases). Looked up from germline, CDR1 is KGHSH and CDR2 is LQKENI. The CDR3 covers 13 residues. Trimming removed 2 bases from V and 3 bases from J, with 7 bases in between. The CDR3 DNA is TGTGCCAGCTCACCAGAGGGGGACACTGAAGCTTTCTTT. Translation gives CASSPEGDTEAFF.

CDR3: CASSSNNEQFF. Here the CDR3 DNA reads TGTGCCAGCAGCTCTAACAATGAGCAGTTCTTC. The gene calls are TRBV5-4 and TRBJ2-1, with D unresolved. The V end lost 3 bases, the J end lost 5 bases, and 3 bases lay between the germline ends. The CDR3 has 11 amino acids. Germline CDR1 reads SGHNT; CDR2 reads YYREEE (reference sequence).

The chain couples TRBV2 to TRBJ2-2, with D tentatively TRBD2 (6 bases). This CDR3 has 13 amino acids. Germline V gives CDR1 SNHLY, CDR2 FYNNEI. V was pared by 8 bases and J by 0 bases, with 7 bases between. The CDR3 reads CASRGANTGELFF. For the CDR3, the DNA is TGTGCCAGCCGCGGGGCGAACACCGGGGAGCTGTTTTTT.